The 21 T cell receptor beta chains below were found in one sample sequenced in a study of T cell repertoires in cytomegalovirus infection. TCRdb called the reads again in MiXCR, with one record for every CDR3 protein. This sample carries under 350,000 distinct CDR3 sequences, around 9.5% of them seen once, and the ten largest clones take approximately 4.7%. Sequences were obtained from PBMCs. The source is a human donor in good health (CMV status not recorded). Some clones in this sample may be carry-over from other donors' samples.

This clonotype was counted a few times. V and J are TRBV11-2 and TRBJ2-7, with 7 bases fitting TRBD1. The junction had 12 bases not matched to a gene; V was cut back by 5 bases and J by 2 bases. The CDR3 length is 16 residues. Germline CDR1 is SGHAT and CDR2 is FQNNGV. CDR3 in DNA: TGTGCCAGCAGCCCACTCAACAGGGGTACCGCCTACGAGCAGTACTTC. Protein product: CASSPLNRGTAYEQYF.

This clonotype was picked up many times. The chain is built from TRBV6-6 and TRBJ1-5, with D hard to call. The length of the CDR3 is 14 residues. Germline V CDR1 and CDR2: MNHNY, SVGAGI (reference sequence). V lost 5 bases to trimming and J lost 0 bases, with 8 bases between them. The CDR3 coding sequence is TGTGCCAGCAGTCAGGAAAATAGCAATCAGCCCCAGCATTTT. Residues: CASSQENSNQPQHF.

This chain connects TRBV13 to TRBJ2-5; D remains ambiguous. The germline V gene has CDR1 PRHDT and CDR2 FYEKMQ (reference sequence). Deletions cut 2 bases from V and 4 bases from J, with 8 bases between. This CDR3 is built from 13 residues. The DNA for the CDR3 is TGTGCCAGCAGCTTATTTCCGGGAGAGACCCAGTACTTC. Its translation: CASSLFPGETQYF. Full variable domain (outside the CDR3, taken from reference TRBV13 and TRBJ2-5): AAGVIQSPRHLIKEKRETATLKCYPIPRHDTVYWYQQGPGQDPQFLISFYEKMQSDKGSIPDRFSAQQFSDYHSELNMSSLELGDSALYFCASSLFPGETQYFGPGTRLLVL.

This clonotype was counted a few times. V usage is TRBV19 and J usage is TRBJ2-1; 7 bases map to TRBD1. CDR1 LNHDA and CDR2 SQIVND come from the germline V gene (reference sequence). The V segment lost 3 bases and the J segment 9 bases; nucleotides outside the gene matches: 5. This CDR3 has 13 residues. In nucleotides, the CDR3 is TGTGCCAGTAGTATGAGACAGGGCATTGAGCAGTTCTTC. Its protein product is CASSMRQGIEQFF. Complete variable domain (other parts from reference TRBV19 and TRBJ2-1): DGGITQSPKYLFRKEGQNVTLSCEQNLNHDAMYWYRQDPGQGLRLIYYSQIVNDFQKGDIAEGYSVSREKKESFPLTVTSAQKNPTAFYLCASSMRQGIEQFFGPGTRLTVL.

The chain has TRBV18 and TRBJ1-1, with D possibly TRBD1 on 6 matching bases. The CDR3 length is 12 residues. The V end was cut by 3 bases, the J end by 8 bases, with 10 bases between. In germline, CDR1 is KGHSH, CDR2 LQKENI. CDR3 bases: TGTGCCAGCTCACCTTTACAGGGCGAAGCTTTCTTT. Translating gives CASSPLQGEAFF.

This clonotype is a singleton in its sample. This chain links TRBV9 with TRBJ1-4; a weak D match, TRBD1 (5 bases). Germline-derived CDR1 and CDR2 are SGDLS and YYNGEE. The CDR3 covers 15 residues. Trimming took 0 bases from V and 12 from J, leaving 18 bases between them. The CDR3 protein is CASSVVGADGGELFF. CDR3 bases: TGTGCCAGCAGCGTAGTAGGGGCAGACGGAGGTGAACTGTTTTTT.

This clonotype was counted between two and nine times. The CDR3 loop is CATSERQGGTQYF. CDR3 DNA: TGTGCCACCAGCGAACGACAGGGAGGGACCCAGTACTTC. The chain combines TRBV15 with TRBJ2-5, with D tentatively TRBD1 (7 bases). The CDR3 totals 13 residues. The V end was cut by 5 bases, the J end by 7 bases, with 14 bases between. Germline CDR1 and CDR2: LNHNV and YYDKDF (reference sequence). The complete variable domain, with remaining parts taken from reference TRBV15 and TRBJ2-5, reads DAMVIQNPRYQVTQFGKPVTLSCSQTLNHNVMYWYQQKSSQAPKLLFHYYDKDFNNEADTPDNFQSRRPNTSFCFLDIRSPGLGDTAMYLCATSERQGGTQYFGPGTRLLVL.

This clonotype was picked up a small number of times. The J gene is TRBJ1-3, the V gene TRBV6-8; 7 bases fit TRBD1. Per germline, CDR1 MNHGY and CDR2 SAAAGT. The CDR3 has 15 residues. V lost 5 bases to trimming and J lost 0 bases; unmatched junction nucleotides: 4. The CDR3 DNA reads TGTGCCAGCAGTCGAACAGGGGCCTCTGGAAACACCATATATTTT. Amino acid sequence: CASSRTGASGNTIYF.

The chain carries TRBV18 and TRBJ2-1, with 16 positions matching TRBD2. Looked up from germline, CDR1 is KGHSH and CDR2 is LQKENI. The CDR3 is 15 amino acids. Germline trimming cut 6 bases from V and 9 bases from J; bases unmatched to any gene: 5. The CDR3 coding sequence is TGTGCCAGCTCGGGGACTAGCGGGGGGGCACCTGAGCAGTTCTTC. As protein: CASSGTSGGAPEQFF.

This clonotype was recorded many times. The rearrangement uses TRBV7-2 and TRBJ1-1, with D unclear. The CDR3 extends over 15 amino acids. From germline, CDR1 is SGHTA and CDR2 FQGNSA. The V end lost 1 base, the J end lost 2 bases, and 11 bases lay between the germline ends. CDR3 in amino acids: CASSLDPVVNTEAFF. In DNA form, the CDR3 reads TGTGCCAGCAGCTTAGACCCGGTGGTCAACACTGAAGCTTTCTTT.

On this clonotype: Possible read error: a much larger clone is one base away. The gene calls are TRBV7-6 and TRBJ2-5, with 13 bases aligning to TRBD2. Germline lookup yields CDR1 SGHVS and CDR2 FNYEAQ. The CDR3 runs 16 residues. The CDR3 region is CAGSLTSGGLQETQYF. The CDR3 DNA reads TGTGCCGGCAGCTTGACTAGCGGGGGGTTACAAGAGACCCAGTACTTC.

The rearrangement links TRBV2 to TRBJ2-7; a possible D gene is TRBD2 (6 bases). Trimming stripped 7 bases from V and 0 bases from J, with 13 bases between. The CDR3 spans 14 residues. CDR1 is SNHLY, CDR2 FYNNEI, per germline. CDR3 DNA: TGTGCCAGCACAGGGACTGTCCCCTCCTACGAGCAGTACTTC. This gives the protein CASTGTVPSYEQYF.

The chain combines TRBV2 with TRBJ2-1; 7 bases agree with TRBD1. The J segment lost 10 bases and the V segment lost 4 bases, leaving 10 bases of the junction unmatched. The CDR3 extends over 14 amino acids. Germline-derived CDR1 and CDR2 are SNHLY and FYNNEI. Here the CDR3 DNA reads TGTGCCAGCAGTGTAGGGGGCGCAGCCTCGGAGCAGTTCTTC. This translates into CASSVGGAASEQFF.

The rearrangement uses TRBV28 and TRBJ2-7; D is possibly TRBD1 or TRBD2 (5 bases each). The CDR3 has 11 amino acids. The germline V gene has CDR1 MDHEN and CDR2 SYDVKM. Trimming removed 4 bases from V and 12 bases from J, with 13 bases in between. CDR3 protein: CASSSGPRVYF. CDR3 nucleotides: TGTGCCAGCAGTTCGGGACCTCGGGTGTACTTC.

In its sample, this clonotype was seen many times. The chain uses TRBV7-2 and TRBJ2-2, with TRBD1 matching over 8 bases. CDR3 length equals 15 residues. Germline lookup yields CDR1 SGHTA and CDR2 FQGNSA. Germline trimming cut 4 bases from V and 7 bases from J; bases unmatched to any gene: 8. The CDR3 is CASSSRQGAGGELFF. The CDR3 DNA reads TGTGCCAGCAGCTCTCGGCAGGGGGCGGGCGGGGAGCTGTTTTTT.

This clonotype was seen ten or more times. The chain links TRBV7-6 to TRBJ2-7; D is unresolved. The V end lost 5 bases, the J end lost 1 base, and 15 bases lay between the germline ends. The CDR3 extends over 15 amino acids. Germline lookup yields CDR1 SGHVS and CDR2 FNYEAQ. CDR3 in amino acids: CASSRPDLLSYEQYF. CDR3 nucleotides: TGTGCCAGCAGCCGACCGGACCTACTTTCCTACGAGCAGTACTTC.

V and J are TRBV20-1 and TRBJ2-3; maybe TRBD2 (6 bases). The V gene's germline CDR1 is DFQATT and CDR2 SNEGSKA (reference sequence). The V end was cut by 1 base, the J end by 5 bases, with 16 bases between. CDR3 length: 15 residues. The CDR3 region has the DNA TGCAGTGCTAGAGTAACCCCGGGGGAACGAGATACGCAGTATTTT. This codes for CSARVTPGERDTQYF.

J is TRBJ1-4 and V is TRBV28; unclear D gene. CDR1 and CDR2 from the germline V gene are MDHEN and SYDVKM. V shed 6 bases and J shed 4 bases, with 18 bases lying between them. The CDR3 covers 16 residues. For the CDR3, the DNA is TGTGCCAGCAGCCCCAGCCCTGGACGTAATAATGAAAAACTGTTTTTT. It specifies CASSPSPGRNNEKLFF.

In DNA form, the CDR3 reads TGTGCCAGCAGTTTGGACGGTGCTGGAAACACCATATATTTT. Translated: CASSLDGAGNTIYF. The V call is TRBV6-5, the J call TRBJ1-3; D unclear. Trimming took off 4 bases at V and 2 bases at J, with 9 bases between the two ends. This CDR3 is built from 14 residues. Germline V gives CDR1 MNHEY, CDR2 SVGAGI.

The chain has TRBV28 and TRBJ1-5; D not certain. Trimming pared 3 bases from V and 6 bases from J, leaving 9 bases between. The length of the CDR3 is 13 residues. Germline V gives CDR1 MDHEN, CDR2 SYDVKM. The CDR3 DNA is TGTGCCAGCAGTTTGGAGGTAGTTCAGCCCCAGCATTTT. Protein product: CASSLEVVQPQHF.

The chain is built from TRBV6-2 or TRBV6-3 and TRBJ2-2; D call uncertain. The germline V and J ends were trimmed by 7 bases and 0 bases, with 9 bases remaining between them. Germline CDR1 and CDR2: MNHEY and SVGEGT. This CDR3 is built from 14 residues. In DNA form, the CDR3 reads TGTGCCAGCATCCGAACACCGAACACCGGGGAGCTGTTTTTT. Its protein is CASIRTPNTGELFF.